A single sample gave rise to the 2 T cell receptor beta chains below, sequenced in a study of control samples from healthy donors and cancer patients. Measured with immunoSEQ multiplex PCR; TCRdb has only the in-frame clones, and not every one. The sample holds 60,000 or so clones; approximately 85% are singletons and the top ten take less than 4%. The material sequenced was blood. All receptors derive from a man aged 45-65 years in good health.

CDR3 nucleotides: TGTGCCAGCAGTCGCCGCCCGGGGGGGGTCTATGGCTACACCTTC. It yields the protein CASSRRPGGVYGYTF. This chain uses TRBV6-2 or TRBV6-3 with TRBJ1-2; D is perhaps TRBD1 (5 bases). Trimming took 5 bases from V and 4 from J, leaving 17 bases between them. Germline loops: CDR1 MNHEY, CDR2 SVGEGT. The CDR3 consists of 15 residues.

The V and J genes are TRBV7-9 and TRBJ2-1; TRBD1 or TRBD2 may be the D gene (5 bases each). Germline V gives CDR1 SEHNR, CDR2 FQNEAQ (reference sequence). With 5 bases removed from V and 8 bases from J, the gap between germline ends came to 22 bases. There are 16 residues in the CDR3. CDR3 region: CASSPREAAPGHEQFF. The CDR3 DNA is TGTGCCAGCAGCCCCCGAGAGGCGGCCCCGGGACATGAGCAGTTCTTC.